This T cell receptor (beta chain) was found in a study of blood T cell repertoires in COVID-19 (TCRdb year 2020). With regard to the full study: Samples from collaborators originated in the United States, Italy and Spain and spanned both the acute and convalescent phases of COVID-19. The prospective study material was composed of cDNA or gDNA derived from T cells, B-cell-depleted T cells, or PBMCs. The dataset comprised deeply sampled blood TCRbeta repertoires from subjects exposed to, actively infected with, or recovered from COVID-19. The repertoires were released in a freely available public database meant as a resource for research on the immune response to SARS-CoV-2. The samples were drawn from two sources: the first 160 participants of the ongoing ImmuneRACE study, and about 1,300 subjects contributed by 6 global collaborators. A de-identified subject ID, COVID-19 status, age in years and sex were almost always included in the sample metadata. Where available, HLA class I and class II types were obtained from metadata supplied by the sample provider rather than from assay-based typing.

The germline V gene (reference sequence) sets CDR1 to LNHDA and CDR2 to SQIVND. From the cysteine up to the phenylalanine, the CDR3 has a length of 11 residues. Left in the record is the CDR3 DNA by itself, 33 bases read in frame from the first base. On this clone: Its target antigen remains unknown. No much larger clone is present one base from it, and per-base qualities are unavailable.

A second Seattle source provided samples from volunteer blood donors who had recovered from COVID-19. Collaborating institutions collected whole blood in K2EDTA tubes following their own protocols. For TCRbeta analysis, collaborators shipped samples in one of three forms: frozen whole blood, isolated PBMCs, or DNA extracted from either of those sample types. Results and caveats for the whole study, not just this receptor: How much clinical and demographic metadata was included differed by source and by participant, and the metadata was provided uncurated.

TCRbeta CDR3 regions were amplified from genomic DNA using the immunoSEQ Assay, a bias-controlled multiplex PCR. Turning to the authors' computational methods: Nucleated cell counts per sample were estimated from amplification of reference gene primers within the assay. Sequence reads were collapsed and filtered to measure the absolute abundance of every unique TCRbeta CDR3 rearrangement. Productive Simpson clonality was computed per sample as the square root of Simpson's diversity index over productive rearrangements. The table comes from immuneACCESS by way of TCRdb, which keeps in-frame sequences with V and J called. Part of the clones is missing from these tables; in studies checked, under half for an unresolved V gene and the rest for unknown reasons. V and J calls and clone size follow that table, whereas D and trimming were derived from the DNA. This sample holds 200,000 to 250,000 clones; about 80% were observed only once. Of the sample, 3% to 3.5% falls within the top ten clones.

The clonotype comes from a woman younger than 45 who had recovered from COVID-19. This receptor chain uses TRBV19 and TRBJ2-7; possibly the D gene is TRBD2, per 5 matching bases. What was sequenced was peripheral blood. CDR3 protein: CGSRSGNEQYF. At the DNA level, the sequence is TGTGGGAGTCGGTCGGGGAACGAGCAGTACTTC.